This T cell receptor (beta chain) was captured in a study of CD8 T cells in ankylosing spondylitis (dated by TCRdb to about 2017). In terms of the full investigation: The study profiled T cell receptor beta repertoires in healthy donors and ankylosing spondylitis patients to find disease-linked TCR variants. In total, the full study cohort was made up of roughly 110 healthy donors and about two dozen ankylosing spondylitis patients. Peripheral blood was sampled, and synovial fluid was also collected from ankylosing spondylitis patients. What the work shows at the level of the full study, not this receptor alone: A CD8+ phenotype was shown by the disease-linked clones, which were found at relatively low frequencies in peripheral blood. The disease-linked clones were reported as significantly enriched in matched synovial fluid samples from ankylosing spondylitis patients. Some motif variants were previously reported in synovial fluid and blood of reactive arthritis patients, suggesting common disease-initiation mechanisms. A TCR beta motif of several highly homologous amino acid variants appeared characteristic of blood from ankylosing spondylitis patients.

Sequencer: Illumina HiSeq 2500. Quantitative 5'-RACE with molecular barcodes was used to prepare TCR beta libraries. Per the original workflow: To identify disease-linked TCR variants, a new computational method was used, one built on a probabilistic model of VDJ rearrangement. TCRdb took the public reads, trimmed them with fastp at Q25, ran MiXCR for clone calling and kept in-frame beta chains. Under each unique CDR3 protein, matching rows form one entry showing the most common genes and DNA. The V and J calls come from TCRdb's annotation, not from the publication. The sample table contains 300,000 to 350,000 distinct CDR3 sequences; only one count was recorded for approximately 10% of them. Roughly 9.2% of the sample is taken by the ten largest. This clonotype has at least ten counts. It lacks a known antigen. Base qualities were left out, and no much larger clone turns up one base away. This receptor was obtained from a female donor with ankylosing spondylitis or in good health (not recorded which). Sequencing input: blood, either unsorted or a sorted T cell fraction (not recorded which).

In nucleotide form, the sequence is TGTGCCAGCGGACCACAGGGAGGAGGTTTAAGCAATCAGCCCCAGCATTTT. This encodes CASGPQGGGLSNQPQHF. The rearranged segments are TRBV12-3 or TRBV12-4 and TRBJ1-5; TRBD1 is a possible D gene, resting on 6 matching bases. Counted from cysteine to phenylalanine, this CDR3 has 17 amino acids. The entry retains the CDR3 DNA only, 51 bases that are in frame from base 1. A distance of 21 bases separates the germline ends of V and J, which lose 8 bases and 1 base respectively.